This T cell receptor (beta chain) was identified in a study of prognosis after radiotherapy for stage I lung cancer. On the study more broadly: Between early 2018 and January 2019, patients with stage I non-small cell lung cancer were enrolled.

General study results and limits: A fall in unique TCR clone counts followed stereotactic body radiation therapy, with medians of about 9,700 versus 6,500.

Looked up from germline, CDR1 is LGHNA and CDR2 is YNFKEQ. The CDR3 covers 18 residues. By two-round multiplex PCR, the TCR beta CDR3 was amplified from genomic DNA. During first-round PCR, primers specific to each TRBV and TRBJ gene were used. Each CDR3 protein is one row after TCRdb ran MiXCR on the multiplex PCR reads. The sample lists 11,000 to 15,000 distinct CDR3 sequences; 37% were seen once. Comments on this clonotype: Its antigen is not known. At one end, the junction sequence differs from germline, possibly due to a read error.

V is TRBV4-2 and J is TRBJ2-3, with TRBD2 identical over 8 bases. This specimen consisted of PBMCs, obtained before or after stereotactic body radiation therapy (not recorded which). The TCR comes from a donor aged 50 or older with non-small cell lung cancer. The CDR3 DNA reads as TGTGCCAGAAGCCAAGATTTGGAGAATAGCGGGGACACAGATACGCAGTATTTT. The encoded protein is CARSQDLENSGDTDTQYF.